The rows below give T cell receptor beta chains drawn from one sample of a study of post-analysis software for immune sequencing data. From the PCR reads, TCRdb called clonotypes with MiXCR, one entry per CDR3 protein. The sample includes fewer than 850,000 distinct CDR3 sequences, more than 45% of them seen just once. The specimen was blood. Receptor source: a girl between 10 and 17 years old with multiple sclerosis. The CDR3 runs from the conserved cysteine through the conserved F or W. The D gene is left open where the match is weak. Some rows have no size entry. The others give once, few or many, or a class for an expanded clone.

>TRBJ2-5|.|TRBV20-1|.
TGCAGTGCTAGACAGGGGAGGGCCCAAGAGACCCAGTACTTC
CSARQGRAQETQYF
>TRBJ2-7|.|TRBV4-2|.
TGTGCCAGCAGCCAAGAAGCTATGTCCCAAGGGTACCTGAGCTCCTACGAGCAGTACTTC
CASSQEAMSQGYLSSYEQYF
>TRBJ2-7|.|TRBV20-1|few
TGCAGTGCTAGAGATCCTCCAATCGTGGAGCAGTACTTC
CSARDPPIVEQYF
>TRBJ1-5|TRBD1|TRBV7-2|once
TGTGCCAGCAGCTCGGATCGGGACAGCCGGAGGCATTTT
CASSSDRDSRRHF
>TRBJ1-4|.|TRBV27|.
TGTGCCAGCAGTTTCCGCATGGGTGAAAAACTGTTTTTT
CASSFRMGEKLFF
>TRBJ2-1|TRBD1|TRBV24-1|once
TGTGCCACCGCCACCGGGACAGGGATATACAATGAGCAGTTCTTC
CATATGTGIYNEQFF
>TRBJ2-1|TRBD2|TRBV29-1|few
TGCAGCGTTGAAGCGGGAGGCTACAATGAGCAGTTCTTC
CSVEAGGYNEQFF
>TRBJ2-7|TRBD1|TRBV6-2/TRBV6-3|.
TGTGCCAGCAGTTACTCAACCGGACAGGGCTCCTACGAGCAGTACTTC
CASSYSTGQGSYEQYF
>TRBJ1-4|.|TRBV10-3|once
TGTGCCATCAGTGAGTTTTGGAGTCTGGGAAGAATTGAACCCGGGGCAACTAATGAAAAACTGTTTTTT
CAISEFWSLGRIEPGATNEKLFF
>TRBJ2-1|TRBD2|TRBV5-1|.
TGCGCCAGCAGGGAGAGGGAGGGCTACAATGAGCAGTTCTTC
CASREREGYNEQFF
>TRBJ2-4|.|TRBV12-3/TRBV12-4|few
TGTGCCAGCAGTAACCATGGAGAAATCCCCGGGAAGCAGTACTTC
CASSNHGEIPGKQYF
>TRBJ2-7|.|TRBV28|few
TGTGCCAGCACCCCCGGGCAGGAGACTATTTACGAGCAGTACTTC
CASTPGQETIYEQYF
>TRBJ2-5|TRBD2|TRBV7-8|.
TGTGCCAGCAGCCCAAATCGACTAGCGGACCTATCGGGGGCCCAGTACTTC
CASSPNRLADLSGAQYF
>TRBJ1-2|.|TRBV27|.
TGTACCAGCAGTTCGAACCCTCTAATCGGCTACACCTTC
CTSSSNPLIGYTF
>TRBJ2-5|.|TRBV5-1|few
TGCGCCAGCACCCTGCGGGGCCAAGAGACCCAGTACTTC
CASTLRGQETQYF
>TRBJ2-3|.|TRBV15|.
TGTGCCACCAGCAGAGACCGGATAAAGATCGGAGATACGCAGTATTTT
CATSRDRIKIGDTQYF